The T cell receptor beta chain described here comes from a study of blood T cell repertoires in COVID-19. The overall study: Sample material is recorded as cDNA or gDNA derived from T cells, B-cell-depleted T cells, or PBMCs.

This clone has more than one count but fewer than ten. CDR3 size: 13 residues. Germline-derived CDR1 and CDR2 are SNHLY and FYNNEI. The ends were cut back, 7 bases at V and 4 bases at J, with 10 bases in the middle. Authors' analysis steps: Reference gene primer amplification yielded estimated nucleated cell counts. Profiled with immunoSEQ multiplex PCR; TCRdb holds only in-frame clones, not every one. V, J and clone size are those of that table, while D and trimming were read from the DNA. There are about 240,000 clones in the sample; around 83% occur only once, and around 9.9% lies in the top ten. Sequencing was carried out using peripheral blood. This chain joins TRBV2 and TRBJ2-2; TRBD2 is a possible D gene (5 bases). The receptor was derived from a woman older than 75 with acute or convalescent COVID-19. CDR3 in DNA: TGTGCCAGCAAGGTTGCGGGCACCGGGGAGCTGTTTTTT. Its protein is CASKVAGTGELFF. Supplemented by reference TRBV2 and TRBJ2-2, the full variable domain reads EPEVTQTPSHQVTQMGQEVILRCVPISNHLYFYWYRQILGQKVEFLVSFYNNEISEKSEIFDDQFSVERPDGSNFTLKIRSTKLEDSAMYFCASKVAGTGELFFGEGSRLTVL.